Each of the 32 T cell receptor beta chains below was sequenced from the same sample in a study of cytomegalovirus exposure and HLA in healthy donors. Primers included in the PCR were 60 Vbeta and 13 Jbeta primers. The repertoire was sequenced with immunoSEQ multiplex PCR; TCRdb's copy has only in-frame clones and lacks some. The sample carries about 150,000 clones, around 72% recorded once. Input material: PBMCs. Receptors originate from a man aged 40-49 years in good health and CMV-seronegative.

The chain employs TRBV9 and TRBJ2-2; D unresolved. CDR1 is SGDLS, CDR2 YYNGEE, per germline. Trimming stripped 0 bases from V and 2 bases from J, with 11 bases between. CDR3 length equals 16 residues. CDR3 coding DNA: TGTGCCAGCAGCGTAGGAGAAACAGATAACACCGGGGAGCTGTTTTTT. Encoded protein: CASSVGETDNTGELFF.

Turning to this clone: Relative to the germline gene, one junction end is altered; a read error may explain this. CDR3 coding DNA: TGCGCCAGCAGCCAAGAGATAGATGTGAGCTTC. Amino acids: CASSQEIDVSF. This chain connects TRBV4-3 to TRBJ2-7; D is unclear. This CDR3 has 11 amino acids. The germline gives CDR1 LGHNA, CDR2 YSLEER.

V usage is TRBV2 and J usage is TRBJ2-7; 10 bases agree with TRBD2. Germline CDR1 and CDR2: SNHLY and FYNNEI. The CDR3 length is 15 residues. After removal of 6 bases from V and 2 bases from J, the junction contained 7 bases not matched to a gene. CDR3 DNA sequence: TGTGCCAGCAGCGGAGGACTAGCGGACACCTACGAGCAGTACTTC. Translation: CASSGGLADTYEQYF. Full variable domain (rest looked up from reference TRBV2 and TRBJ2-7): EPEVTQTPSHQVTQMGQEVILRCVPISNHLYFYWYRQILGQKVEFLVSFYNNEISEKSEIFDDQFSVERPDGSNFTLKIRSTKLEDSAMYFCASSGGLADTYEQYFGPGTRLTVT.

This clone was found once. In DNA, the CDR3 is TGTGCCAGCAGTGCTAGCAGGCGGGATGAGCAGTTCTTC. Its translation: CASSASRRDEQFF. This chain links TRBV6-4 with TRBJ2-1; possibly TRBD2 for D (5 bases). This CDR3 comprises 13 residues. V shed 4 bases and J shed 8 bases, with 12 bases lying between them. CDR1 and CDR2 from the germline V gene are MRHNA and SNTAGT.

This clone was counted only a few times. This chain uses TRBV6-1 with TRBJ2-7, with 10 nucleotides matching TRBD1. Germline V CDR1 and CDR2: MNHNS, SASEGT. The V gene end was trimmed by 4 bases and the J gene end by 4 bases; junction bases not matched to a gene: 10. The CDR3 has 16 residues. The CDR3 nucleotides read TGTGCCAGCAGTGCCTACCCCCGGGACAGGGGTTACGAGCAGTACTTC. Its translation is CASSAYPRDRGYEQYF.

This chain joins TRBV15 and TRBJ2-3; 8 bases agree with TRBD2. This CDR3 contains 15 residues. V gave up 5 bases and J gave up 2 bases; unmatched junction bases: 6. CDR1 and CDR2 (germline): LNHNV, YYDKDF (reference sequence). The CDR3 region is CATSYGLAVTDTQYF. The CDR3 nucleotides read TGTGCCACCAGCTACGGACTAGCAGTCACAGATACGCAGTATTTT.

The V gene is TRBV19, the J gene TRBJ2-5; 9 bases map to TRBD2. The CDR3 covers 15 residues. Trimming cost V 5 bases and J 0 bases; bases outside gene matches: 4. The germline gives CDR1 LNHDA, CDR2 SQIVND (reference sequence). The CDR3 protein is CASSLSGSYQETQYF. CDR3 DNA sequence: TGTGCCAGTAGTCTTAGCGGGAGTTACCAAGAGACCCAGTACTTC.

CDR3 DNA: TGTGCCATCAGTGGCAACAGGGTGAACACCGGGGAGCTGTTTTTT. Translation: CAISGNRVNTGELFF. This chain connects TRBV10-3 to TRBJ2-2; weak D call: TRBD1 (6 bases). Trimming took off 4 bases at V and 1 base at J, with 10 bases between the two ends. Germline loops: CDR1 ENHRY, CDR2 SYGVKD. The CDR3 totals 15 residues.

This chain links TRBV4-3 with TRBJ2-2; 12 bases align to TRBD1. Germline assignment: CDR1 LGHNA and CDR2 YSLEER. The CDR3 is 17 residues long. V lost 3 bases to trimming and J lost 7 bases; unmatched junction nucleotides: 9. CDR3 in amino acids: CASSQGTGGAGDGELFF. The CDR3 region has the DNA TGCGCCAGCAGCCAGGGGACAGGGGGCGCGGGAGACGGGGAGCTGTTTTTT.

The chain employs TRBV15 and TRBJ2-7, with D possibly being TRBD1 (6 bases). The CDR3 has 12 amino acids. Trimming left V 3 bases short and J 5 bases short, with 8 bases between. The germline gives CDR1 LNHNV, CDR2 YYDKDF (reference sequence). The CDR3, as DNA: TGTGCCACCAGCAGGTACAGGGACGAGCAGTACTTC. Its translation is CATSRYRDEQYF.

This clone came up a few times. The chain couples TRBV27 to TRBJ2-7, with D possibly TRBD2 on 5 matching bases. Germline V CDR1 and CDR2: MNHEY, SMNVEV (reference sequence). There are 14 residues in the CDR3. Trimming took 0 bases from V and 0 from J, leaving 6 bases between them. The chain's CDR3 is CASSLSGSSYEQYF. CDR3 nucleotide sequence: TGTGCCAGCAGTTTATCAGGGAGCTCCTACGAGCAGTACTTC.

The chain uses TRBV4-1 and TRBJ2-7, with 9 bases identical to TRBD2. J lost 6 bases, V lost 2 bases, and 8 bases had no gene match. The CDR3 spans 15 residues. Germline loops: CDR1 MGHRA, CDR2 YSYEKL. CDR3 DNA: TGCGCCAGCAGCCAACCCGGGACTAGCCTACTCGAGCAGTACTTC. This gives the protein CASSQPGTSLLEQYF.

Concerning this clone itself: The junction does not match germline at one end; this may be a read error. The chain links TRBV5-1 to TRBJ1-2; D is unresolved. This CDR3 region has 14 residues. Looked up from germline, CDR1 is SGHRS and CDR2 is YFSETQ. This CDR3 reads CASSKLILNYGYPF. CDR3 coding DNA: TGCGCCAGCAGCAAGCTGATACTGAACTATGGCTACCCCTTC.

This clone has only one observation. This rearrangement joins TRBV5-5 to TRBJ1-2; 10 bases line up with TRBD1. V was pared by 4 bases and J by 8 bases, with 8 bases of the junction left unmatched. The germline gives CDR1 SGHKS, CDR2 YYEKEE (reference sequence). CDR3 length equals 14 residues. The CDR3 bases are TGTGCCAGCAGCCCCAGACAGGGGGCAGGGGGCTACACCTTC. The encoded protein is CASSPRQGAGGYTF.

The J gene is TRBJ2-1, the V gene TRBV5-1; D might be TRBD2 (7 bases). Germline V CDR1 and CDR2: SGHRS, YFSETQ. Trimming removed 0 bases from V and 6 bases from J, with 22 bases in between. The CDR3 consists of 18 residues. The CDR3 region has the DNA TGCGCCAGCAGCTTGGCCGGGGGGACACGTTTTCGCCCCAATGAGCAGTTCTTC. It is translated as CASSLAGGTRFRPNEQFF.

The chain uses TRBV5-1 and TRBJ2-5; TRBD1 is a possible D gene (6 bases). The germline V gene has CDR1 SGHRS and CDR2 YFSETQ. Trimming left V 3 bases short and J 2 bases short, with 11 bases between. The CDR3 runs to 14 residues. CDR3: CASSSTGTQETQYF. CDR3 bases: TGCGCCAGCAGCTCCACCGGGACACAAGAGACCCAGTACTTC.

This chain connects TRBV10-3 to TRBJ2-5; 9 positions agree with TRBD2. The CDR3 has 17 amino acids. Germline V gene sequence: CDR1 ENHRY, CDR2 SYGVKD. Trimming removed 4 bases from V and 1 base from J; junction bases left unmatched: 10. The CDR3 sequence: CAISGSLAGGSQETQYF. Here the CDR3 DNA reads TGTGCCATCAGTGGTTCCCTCGCGGGAGGGAGCCAAGAGACCCAGTACTTC.

The chain combines TRBV7-9 with TRBJ2-1, with D possibly being TRBD1 (6 bases). CDR1 and CDR2 from the germline V gene are SEHNR and FQNEAQ (reference sequence). Trimming took 10 bases from V and 0 from J, leaving 16 bases between them. The CDR3 is made up of 15 amino acids. The CDR3 reads CATITADSSYNEQFF. For the CDR3, the DNA is TGTGCCACTATTACGGCGGACAGCTCCTACAATGAGCAGTTCTTC.

The V gene is TRBV7-9, the J gene TRBJ1-2; D is perhaps TRBD1 (5 bases). Per the germline V gene, CDR1 is SEHNR and CDR2 is FQNEAQ (reference sequence). V was cut by 4 bases and J by 1 base, with 10 bases left in between. The CDR3 runs to 14 residues. CDR3 bases: TGTGCCAGCAGCTCGAGGGGAGGTAACTATGGCTACACCTTC. This gives the protein CASSSRGGNYGYTF.

The chain recombines TRBV9 with TRBJ1-2, with 8 nucleotides matching TRBD1. The CDR3 is made up of 16 amino acids. Unmatched junction bases numbered 18, after V lost 6 bases and J lost 8 bases. CDR1 is SGDLS and CDR2 is YYNGEE in the germline V gene. The chain's CDR3 is CASTGWQGAAVGGYTF. Here the CDR3 DNA reads TGTGCCAGCACCGGGTGGCAGGGGGCCGCTGTTGGAGGCTACACCTTC.

The rearrangement uses TRBV2 and TRBJ2-7, with D perhaps TRBD2 (7 bases). CDR1 is SNHLY and CDR2 is FYNNEI in the germline V gene. CDR3 length: 15 amino acids. V shed 6 bases and J shed 1 base, with 16 bases lying between them. DNA of the CDR3: TGTGCCAGCAGGATATCCGGGGGGCTGTCCTACGAGCAGTACTTC. Amino acids: CASRISGGLSYEQYF.

The chain carries TRBV6-1 and TRBJ1-2; D call uncertain. The CDR3 sequence is 14 residues long. The germline V gene encodes CDR1 MNHNS and CDR2 SASEGT. V gave up 2 bases and J gave up 1 base, with 8 bases separating them. The CDR3 here is CASSESRDNYGYTF. As DNA, the CDR3 is TGTGCCAGCAGTGAATCGAGAGATAACTATGGCTACACCTTC.

This chain joins TRBV29-1 and TRBJ2-6, with 8 bases that match TRBD1. CDR3 length: 15 amino acids. Germline V CDR1 and CDR2: SQVTM, ANQGSEA. V was pared by 7 bases and J by 2 bases, with 7 bases of the junction left unmatched. For the CDR3, the DNA is TGCAGCGCCACCGGACAGGGCCCTGGGGCCAACGTCCTGACTTTC. It encodes CSATGQGPGANVLTF.

The CDR3 region has the DNA TGTGCCAGCAGCTTCGCCCCCCGGAGGGCCGGAAACACCATATATTTT. This encodes CASSFAPRRAGNTIYF. The chain uses TRBV7-2 and TRBJ1-3; D is unclear. The germline V gene encodes CDR1 SGHTA and CDR2 FQGNSA. This CDR3 is built from 16 residues. V was cut by 3 bases and J by 4 bases, with 16 bases left in between. The variable domain in full, completed from reference TRBV7-2 and TRBJ1-3, reads GAGVSQSPSNKVTEKGKDVELRCDPISGHTALYWYRQSLGQGLEFLIYFQGNSAPDKSGLPSDRFSAERTGGSVSTLTIQRTQQEDSAVYLCASSFAPRRAGNTIYFGEGSWLTVV.

This clone showed up just a few times. V and J are TRBV29-1 and TRBJ1-1; D unclear. CDR1 is SQVTM, CDR2 ANQGSEA, per germline. This CDR3 is 14 amino acids long. V was trimmed by 7 bases and J by 4 bases, leaving 19 bases between them. The CDR3 DNA follows: TGCAGCGCCCAGGCTCCCCGGCCCGCCACTGAAGCTTTCTTT. Residues: CSAQAPRPATEAFF.

This chain uses TRBV2 with TRBJ1-1, with TRBD1 as a possible D gene (5 bases). The CDR3 consists of 14 residues. The V and J ends lost 6 bases and 4 bases respectively, with 15 bases between them. The germline CDR1 and CDR2 sequences are SNHLY and FYNNEI. The CDR3 loop reads CASRTWGGSTEAFF. The CDR3 DNA sequence: TGTGCCAGCAGGACCTGGGGGGGGAGCACTGAAGCTTTCTTT.

This clone was picked up one time. The rearrangement joins TRBV4-1 to TRBJ2-5, with TRBD2 matching over 13 bases. V shed 3 bases and J 5 bases; nucleotides not matched to a gene: 12. Germline CDR1 is MGHRA and CDR2 is YSYEKL. The CDR3 is made up of 18 amino acids. CDR3 in amino acids: CASSHGLAGVRWGETQYF. The CDR3 coding sequence is TGCGCCAGCAGCCACGGACTAGCGGGAGTACGGTGGGGGGAGACCCAGTACTTC.

This chain joins TRBV29-1 and TRBJ2-5, with 9 bases lining up with TRBD1. This CDR3 spans 18 amino acids. The germline gives CDR1 SQVTM, CDR2 ANQGSEA. The ends lost 2 bases at V and 5 bases at J; junction bases unmatched: 18. The CDR3 region has the DNA TGCAGCGTTGAAAGGTTAGAGACAGGGGGATTTATGGCGGAGACCCAGTACTTC. Translation: CSVERLETGGFMAETQYF.

Comments on this clone: Sequence at one end of the junction differs from germline and may be a read error. The genes are TRBV6-1 and TRBJ1-5, with TRBD1 matching over 8 bases. The CDR3 consists of 13 residues. The germline V gene has CDR1 MNHNS and CDR2 SASEGT. CDR3: CASSTGGGQPQNF. The CDR3 bases are TGTGCCAGCAGTACAGGGGGAGGACAGCCCCAGAATTTT.

The chain couples TRBV5-1 to TRBJ2-7; the match to TRBD1 covers 7 bases. With 4 bases clipped from V and 0 bases from J, the junction kept 4 bases outside the gene matches. Germline V gene lookup returns CDR1 SGHRS and CDR2 YFSETQ. This CDR3 is 14 amino acids long. CDR3 in DNA: TGCGCCAGCAGCACGACAGGGCCCTCCTACGAGCAGTACTTC. Amino acid sequence: CASSTTGPSYEQYF.

This chain uses TRBV18 with TRBJ1-3, with 7 bases fitting TRBD1. CDR3 length equals 19 residues. The V gene end was trimmed by 3 bases and the J gene end by 0 bases; junction bases not matched to a gene: 14. CDR1 and CDR2 from the germline V gene are KGHSH and LQKENI. The CDR3 here is CASSPGQRFHLFSGNTIYF. The DNA for the CDR3 is TGTGCCAGCTCACCGGGACAGAGGTTCCACCTTTTCTCTGGAAACACCATATATTTT.

The V call is TRBV19, the J call TRBJ2-2; 7 nucleotides line up with TRBD2. The germline V gene encodes CDR1 LNHDA and CDR2 SQIVND (reference sequence). V was clipped by 3 bases and J by 6 bases; unmatched bases: 7. CDR3 length: 15 residues. CDR3 loop: CASSMGLPLAGELFF. The DNA for the CDR3 is TGTGCCAGTAGTATGGGACTACCTCTTGCCGGGGAGCTGTTTTTT.